Many counts were recorded for the clone carrying this TCR beta chain. The record originates from a study of early T cells in non-severe SARS-CoV-2 infection. Study overall: Unpaired chains resulted from sequencing bulk RNA of unsorted whole blood.

The germline CDR1 and CDR2 sequences are KGHSH and LQKENI. There are 17 residues in the CDR3. V gave up 0 bases and J gave up 4 bases, with 18 bases separating them. Using its own MiXCR run on the 5' RACE reads, TCRdb lists one record per CDR3 protein. Among 25,000 to 35,000 distinct CDR3 sequences listed, around 5.2% were seen once. The J gene is TRBJ1-1, the V gene TRBV18, with unresolved D. The sample taken for sequencing was whole blood. This clonotype was obtained from an adult who was a healthcare worker with PCR-confirmed SARS-CoV-2 infection or an uninfected control (not recorded which). The CDR3 nucleotides read TGTGCCAGCTCACCACCGATCCCCAGCGGGCGAAGCACTGAAGCTTTCTTT. Protein: CASSPPIPSGRSTEAFF.